What follows are 27 T cell receptor beta chains derived from one specimen sequenced in a study of T cell responses to AZD1222 COVID-19 vaccine. Some clones are missing from TCRdb's copy, which holds only in-frame ones; the method was immunoSEQ multiplex PCR. The repertoire has 150,000 or so clones, about 91% of them found once; the top ten carry around 2.3%. The sequencing used peripheral blood, collected on day 0 of AZD1222 vaccination. Every receptor here comes from an adult in good health.

This clone was seen a single time. The chain recombines TRBV6-5 with TRBJ1-4; D gene ambiguous. The V end lost 0 bases, the J end lost 8 bases, and 16 bases lay between the germline ends. Per germline, CDR1 MNHEY and CDR2 SVGAGI. This CDR3 is built from 16 residues. This chain's CDR3 is CASSYSRRGSEEKLFF. The CDR3, as DNA: TGTGCCAGCAGTTACTCGAGGCGGGGTTCGGAAGAAAAACTGTTTTTT.

The V and J genes are TRBV11-1 and TRBJ2-7; D call uncertain. The CDR3 is made up of 14 amino acids. The germline CDR1 and CDR2 sequences are SGHAT and FQDESV (reference sequence). V was shortened by 1 base and J by 5 bases, with 12 bases between the two germline ends. For the CDR3, the DNA is TGTGCCAGCAGCTTAGATACCGCGAGCCACGAGCAGTACTTC. It yields the protein CASSLDTASHEQYF.

This chain connects TRBV5-4 to TRBJ2-1; 7 nucleotides line up with TRBD2. The CDR3 runs to 19 residues. The germline V gene has CDR1 SGHNT and CDR2 YYREEE (reference sequence). Unmatched junction bases numbered 13, after V lost 0 bases and J lost 1 base. The CDR3 coding sequence is TGTGCCAGCAGCTTGGGATTGGAGGCTAGCGGAATTTCCTACAATGAGCAGTTCTTC. Its translation is CASSLGLEASGISYNEQFF.

This chain links TRBV6-4 with TRBJ1-5; a possible D gene is TRBD1 (5 bases). The V gene's germline CDR1 is MRHNA and CDR2 SNTAGT. CDR3 size: 14 residues. V shed 5 bases and J shed 4 bases, with 12 bases lying between them. The CDR3 loop reads CASSLQEGNQPQHF. The CDR3, as DNA: TGTGCCAGCAGTTTACAGGAGGGGAATCAGCCCCAGCATTTT.

The rearrangement uses TRBV6-5 and TRBJ1-2; D is possibly TRBD1 (6 bases). V was cut by 6 bases and J by 2 bases, with 13 bases left in between. This CDR3 comprises 14 residues. CDR1 MNHEY and CDR2 SVGAGI come from the germline V gene. The CDR3 DNA reads as TGTGCCAGCAGGCCCCTGGACAGAAACTATGGCTACACCTTC. It yields the protein CASRPLDRNYGYTF.

The chain joins TRBV5-5 to TRBJ2-2; D call uncertain. The CDR3 is 17 amino acids. The germline V and J ends were trimmed by 2 bases and 1 base, with 15 bases remaining between them. Germline CDR1 and CDR2: SGHKS and YYEKEE (reference sequence). The CDR3 coding sequence is TGTGCCAGCAGCTTCCGGCGGCCAACGGGGAACACCGGGGAGCTGTTTTTT. Its translation is CASSFRRPTGNTGELFF.

The V gene is TRBV4-3, the J gene TRBJ2-7; D is uncertain. V was trimmed by 1 base and J by 0 bases, leaving 7 bases between them. In germline, CDR1 is LGHNA, CDR2 YSLEER. This CDR3 contains 14 residues. The CDR3 nucleotides read TGCGCCAGCAGCCAAGTTCTGAGCTCCTACGAGCAGTACTTC. It codes for CASSQVLSSYEQYF.

This sequence joins TRBV28 and TRBJ2-7; D might be TRBD1 (6 bases). Germline CDR1 MDHEN, CDR2 SYDVKM. The V end lost 5 bases, the J end lost 2 bases, and 16 bases lay between the germline ends. The CDR3 extends over 15 amino acids. The CDR3 here is CASSPNRDITYEQYF. CDR3 in DNA: TGTGCCAGCAGTCCAAACCGGGACATAACCTACGAGCAGTACTTC.

The chain couples TRBV12-3 or TRBV12-4 to TRBJ1-1; D is uncertain. V dropped 7 bases and J dropped 5 bases, with 14 bases sitting between them. This CDR3 is 13 amino acids long. The CDR3 DNA reads TGTGCCAGCAAACGGGAGCGAGGGACTGAAGCTTTCTTT. This translates into CASKRERGTEAFF.

This clone was seen a few times. The chain has TRBV5-4 and TRBJ1-5, with D tentatively TRBD1 (5 bases). Germline V gene data show CDR1 as SGHNT and CDR2 as YYREEE (reference sequence). Deletions cut 0 bases from V and 4 bases from J, with 11 bases between. The CDR3 covers 15 residues. The CDR3 DNA reads TGTGCCAGCAGCTTGGCCGGGGCAGCTAATCAGCCCCAGCATTTT. Its protein product is CASSLAGAANQPQHF.

The rearrangement joins TRBV7-2 to TRBJ2-5, with TRBD1 as a possible D gene (6 bases). The CDR3 totals 13 residues. V was trimmed by 5 bases and J by 5 bases, leaving 12 bases between them. Germline-derived CDR1 and CDR2 are SGHTA and FQGNSA. The chain's CDR3 is CASSTGLGETQYF. In DNA form, the CDR3 reads TGTGCCAGCAGCACAGGGTTGGGTGAGACCCAGTACTTC.

The rearrangement uses TRBV7-7 and TRBJ2-7; the D gene is possibly TRBD2 (6 bases). This CDR3 region has 14 residues. CDR1 is SSHAT, CDR2 FNYEAQ, per germline (reference sequence). The V gene lost 5 bases and the J gene lost 3 bases, with 14 bases spanning the gap. The CDR3 loop reads CASSEGGGSYEQYF. As DNA, the CDR3 is TGTGCCAGCAGCGAAGGTGGGGGGAGCTACGAGCAGTACTTC.

As regards this clone: Within the sample, other DNA sequences also encode this same CDR3. The chain links TRBV6-5 to TRBJ1-2; D not resolved. Germline lookup yields CDR1 MNHEY and CDR2 SVGAGI. The CDR3 is made up of 13 amino acids. The ends were cut back, 0 bases at V and 5 bases at J, with 7 bases in the middle. The CDR3 DNA is TGTGCCAGCAGTTACTCGACACAGTATGGCTACACCTTC. The encoded protein is CASSYSTQYGYTF.

The chain joins TRBV2 to TRBJ1-5; D is uncertain. From germline, CDR1 is SNHLY and CDR2 FYNNEI. The CDR3 is 13 residues long. V lost 4 bases to trimming and J lost 6 bases, with 10 bases between them. The CDR3 protein is CASSVLIAQPQHF. The CDR3 bases are TGTGCCAGCAGTGTTCTCATTGCTCAGCCCCAGCATTTT.

V and J are TRBV18 and TRBJ2-3; 8 bases line up with TRBD1. The germline V gene has CDR1 KGHSH and CDR2 LQKENI. J was trimmed by 5 bases and V by 3 bases; bases with no gene match: 7. This CDR3 is 15 amino acids long. CDR3: CASSPGQGLGDTQYF. CDR3 nucleotide sequence: TGTGCCAGCTCACCCGGACAGGGCTTAGGAGATACGCAGTATTTT.

This clone was seen more than once but under ten times. DNA of the CDR3: TGCAGCGTTGGAAAAGGGGATGAAAAACTGTTTTTT. Translation gives CSVGKGDEKLFF. The chain uses TRBV29-1 and TRBJ1-4; tentative D call: TRBD1 (5 bases). The CDR3 is 12 amino acids. V was clipped by 4 bases and J by 6 bases, with 9 bases between them. CDR1 is SQVTM and CDR2 is ANQGSEA in the germline V gene.

This clone was seen just once. The chain uses TRBV19 and TRBJ1-6; D is uncertain. This CDR3 region has 14 residues. The V end was cut by 3 bases, the J end by 8 bases, with 11 bases between. Germline assignment: CDR1 LNHDA and CDR2 SQIVND (reference sequence). CDR3 protein: CASSIRGLDSPLHF. The CDR3 DNA is TGTGCCAGTAGTATTCGAGGTTTGGATTCACCCCTCCACTTT.

J is TRBJ1-5 and V is TRBV18; 8 bases align to TRBD1. The CDR3 is 13 amino acids. The trim removed 3 bases at V and 5 bases at J, leaving 0 bases unmatched. Germline V lookup: CDR1 KGHSH, CDR2 LQKENI. This CDR3 is CASSPGQDQPQHF. The CDR3, as DNA: TGTGCCAGCTCACCGGGACAGGATCAGCCCCAGCATTTT.

CDR3 sequence reads: CASSLGQGAGASPLHF. The CDR3 region has the DNA TGCGCCAGCAGCTTGGGACAGGGGGCGGGTGCTTCACCCCTCCACTTT. The rearrangement joins TRBV5-1 to TRBJ1-6; 10 bases line up with TRBD1. Germline trimming cut 0 bases from V and 9 bases from J; bases unmatched to any gene: 6. The CDR3 sequence is 16 residues long. Germline CDR1 is SGHRS and CDR2 is YFSETQ. The full variable domain, in which reference TRBV5-1 and TRBJ1-6 provide the parts outside the CDR3, is KAGVTQTPRYLIKTRGQQVTLSCSPISGHRSVSWYQQTPGQGLQFLFEYFSETQRNKGNFPGRFSGRQFSNSRSEMNVSTLELGDSALYLCASSLGQGAGASPLHFGNGTRLTVT.

This chain uses TRBV20-1 with TRBJ2-7; D ambiguous. The CDR3 length is 14 residues. With 3 bases removed from V and 4 bases from J, the gap between germline ends came to 16 bases. CDR1 and CDR2 from the germline V gene are DFQATT and SNEGSKA (reference sequence). DNA of the CDR3: TGCAGTGCTAGTACAGTCCATGAGACTTACGAGCAGTACTTC. This codes for CSASTVHETYEQYF.

This chain links TRBV18 with TRBJ2-2; 7 positions match TRBD1. This CDR3 has 15 residues. The V gene's germline CDR1 is KGHSH and CDR2 LQKENI. V shed 2 bases, J shed 6 bases, and the junction held 6 bases outside the gene matches. The CDR3 region is CASSPDRVGSGELFF. CDR3 bases: TGTGCCAGCTCACCAGACAGGGTCGGTTCCGGGGAGCTGTTTTTT.

This chain connects TRBV6-2 or TRBV6-3 to TRBJ2-7, with 12 bases identical to TRBD2. V trimming: 4 bases; J trimming: 3 bases; junction bases outside the gene matches: 16. The CDR3 is 19 residues long. The germline gives CDR1 MNHEY, CDR2 SVGEGT. CDR3 residues: CASSSPIRLAGASSYEQYF. In nucleotides, the CDR3 is TGTGCCAGCAGTTCCCCGATCCGACTAGCGGGGGCCTCCAGCTACGAGCAGTACTTC.

The chain uses TRBV5-6 and TRBJ1-5, with D unresolved. Trimming took off 0 bases at V and 1 base at J, with 14 bases between the two ends. Germline V gene lookup returns CDR1 SGHDT and CDR2 YYEEEE. The CDR3 is 17 residues long. The CDR3 reads CASSLAGTRFSNQPQHF. CDR3 DNA sequence: TGTGCCAGCAGCTTGGCGGGTACGCGTTTCAGCAATCAGCCCCAGCATTTT.

This chain uses TRBV7-9 with TRBJ2-6; weak D call: TRBD1 (6 bases). V gave up 5 bases and J gave up 4 bases, with 15 bases separating them. The CDR3 is made up of 16 amino acids. Germline V lookup: CDR1 SEHNR, CDR2 FQNEAQ (reference sequence). CDR3 sequence reads: CASSLGQSLGANVLTF. As DNA, the CDR3 is TGTGCCAGCAGCCTAGGACAGTCTCTGGGGGCCAACGTCCTGACTTTC.

This chain links TRBV6-5 with TRBJ1-5, with 9 bases that match TRBD1. The V gene end was trimmed by 6 bases and the J gene end by 7 bases; junction bases not matched to a gene: 10. This CDR3 is 15 amino acids long. The germline V gene encodes CDR1 MNHEY and CDR2 SVGAGI. The DNA of the CDR3 is TGTGCCAGCAGCACAACCGGGACAGGGCGACAGCCCCAGCATTTT. Its translation: CASSTTGTGRQPQHF.

CDR3 in DNA: TGTGCCAGCAGACTGTACAATGAGCAGTTCTTC. Residues: CASRLYNEQFF. J is TRBJ2-1 and V is TRBV28; D is uncertain. Trimming left V 6 bases short and J 4 bases short, with 4 bases between. CDR3 size: 11 residues. The germline V gene encodes CDR1 MDHEN and CDR2 SYDVKM.

The count of this clone is one. This chain connects TRBV28 to TRBJ2-3; D is uncertain. V was shortened by 1 base and J by 10 bases, with 6 bases between the two germline ends. The CDR3 loop spans 11 amino acids. From germline, CDR1 is MDHEN and CDR2 SYDVKM. CDR3 amino acids: CASSLSESQYF. DNA of the CDR3: TGTGCCAGCAGTTTATCCGAATCGCAGTATTTT.